The clone carrying this T cell receptor (beta chain) was observed many times. Antigen specificity is unknown. The CDR3 spans 15 residues. Trimming at V came to 7 bases and at J to 5 bases, leaving 10 bases not matched to a gene. Germline-derived CDR1 and CDR2 are LNHDA and SQIVND (reference sequence). These data belong to a study of T cell repertoires in cytomegalovirus infection. Findings and limits, study-wide: HLA-C-restricted CMV-specific TCR beta clonotypes prevailed in the ex vivo response. Accumulated public TCR beta family frequency recognized individuals carrying CMV together with the relevant HLA.

TCRdb reprocessed the reads with MiXCR, giving one entry per CDR3 protein. Seen here are approximately 770,000 distinct CDR3 sequences, about 28% observed once, and the top ten hold approximately 14%. The rearrangement uses TRBV19 and TRBJ2-1, with 8 nucleotides matching TRBD2. The receptor comes from a human donor in good health (CMV status not recorded). Some clones in this sample may be carry-over from other donors' samples. The source material was cultured CD8+ T cells from PBMCs, sampled from culture after CMV antigen stimulation. CDR3 nucleotide sequence: TGTGCCAGTACCCCAGGAGCTAGCGGGCACAATGAGCAGTTCTTC. Translation: CASTPGASGHNEQFF.